The subject of this entry is one TCR beta chain. The sample comes from a study of blood T cell repertoires in COVID-19. Turning to the study itself: PBMCs, B-cell-depleted T cells, or T cells were the source of the cDNA or gDNA that made up the material.

J gave up 6 bases and V 1 base, and 5 bases lay outside the gene matches. The CDR3 has 14 amino acids. Germline loops: CDR1 GTSNPN, CDR2 SVGIG (reference sequence). Sequenced by immunoSEQ multiplex PCR; TCRdb stores in-frame clones only, minus some. In the table there are around 80,000 clones, approximately 80% of which are singletons. This chain links TRBV30 with TRBJ1-4; 7 bases fit TRBD1. The specimen was peripheral blood. The receptor's source is a woman of 80 years or more with active or convalescent COVID-19. This CDR3 reads CAWSGGQVDEKLFF. For the CDR3, the DNA is TGTGCCTGGAGTGGAGGACAGGTAGATGAAAAACTGTTTTTT.